This is a list of T cell receptor beta chains from one sample in a study of blood T cell repertoires in COVID-19. TCRdb's table, derived via immunoSEQ multiplex PCR, lists solely in-frame clones and lacks some. The sample has approximately 300,000 clones; roughly 90% are singletons. The specimen sequenced was PBMCs or T cells enriched from blood (not recorded which). The receptor source for this set is a man aged 60 to 75 who had recovered from COVID-19. CDR3s include the opening cysteine and the closing phenylalanine or tryptophan. The D gene is left open where the match is weak. Clone size is shown for a subset of rows, as once, few, many or a class of expanded clone.

D gene: -; V gene: TRBV7-6; J gene: TRBJ1-3; clone size: -; CDR3 DNA: TGTGCCAGCAGCTTGACAGTCTCTGGAAACACCATATATTTT; CDR3 protein: CASSLTVSGNTIYF
D gene: TRBD2; V gene: TRBV25-1; J gene: TRBJ2-7; clone size: -; CDR3 DNA: TGTGCCAGCAGTATGCCGGGGGGAGGGTTGTACGAGCAGTACTTC; CDR3 protein: CASSMPGGGLYEQYF
D gene: -; V gene: TRBV24-1; J gene: TRBJ1-1; clone size: once; CDR3 DNA: TGTGCCACCAGTTCAACAGGGTTCACTGAAGCTTTCTTT; CDR3 protein: CATSSTGFTEAFF
D gene: -; V gene: TRBV6-5; J gene: TRBJ2-1; clone size: -; CDR3 DNA: TGTGCCAGCAGTTACGGCGGTAATGAGCAGTTCTTC; CDR3 protein: CASSYGGNEQFF
D gene: -; V gene: TRBV6-5; J gene: TRBJ1-1; clone size: -; CDR3 DNA: TGTGCCAGCAAAGGTCCCCCAGGGGAAGCTTTCTTT; CDR3 protein: CASKGPPGEAFF
D gene: TRBD1; V gene: TRBV7-9; J gene: TRBJ2-5; clone size: few; CDR3 DNA: TGTGCCAGCAGCTTCCGGGACAGCCAAGAGACCCAGTACTTC; CDR3 protein: CASSFRDSQETQYF
D gene: -; V gene: TRBV6-5; J gene: TRBJ1-2; clone size: -; CDR3 DNA: TGTGCCAGCAGTTACTCGATGGATCCGGGAAGGCATGGCTACACCTTC; CDR3 protein: CASSYSMDPGRHGYTF
D gene: TRBD1; V gene: TRBV30; J gene: TRBJ2-1; clone size: -; CDR3 DNA: TGTGCCTGGAGCCGACAGGGGGCTTCGTTTTACAATGAGCAGTTCTTC; CDR3 protein: CAWSRQGASFYNEQFF
D gene: -; V gene: TRBV9; J gene: TRBJ1-1; clone size: -; CDR3 DNA: TGTGCCAGCAGCGTGTATACAGGGAACACTGAAGCTTTCTTT; CDR3 protein: CASSVYTGNTEAFF
D gene: -; V gene: TRBV14; J gene: TRBJ1-1; clone size: -; CDR3 DNA: TGTGCCAGCAGCCAACGGGGGGCAGGTACTGAAGCTTTCTTT; CDR3 protein: CASSQRGAGTEAFF
D gene: TRBD2; V gene: TRBV19; J gene: TRBJ2-3; clone size: -; CDR3 DNA: TGTGCCAGTAGTATAAGCGGGAGGGCCTCAGATACGCAGTATTTT; CDR3 protein: CASSISGRASDTQYF
D gene: -; V gene: TRBV4-3; J gene: TRBJ1-1; clone size: -; CDR3 DNA: TGCGCCAGCAGCTTGGGGGCCGGGAACACTGAAGCTTTCTTT; CDR3 protein: CASSLGAGNTEAFF
D gene: -; V gene: TRBV4-2; J gene: TRBJ1-1; clone size: -; CDR3 DNA: TGTGCCAGCAGCCAAGGGGCGGGACTCAGGAACACTGAAGCTTTCTTT; CDR3 protein: CASSQGAGLRNTEAFF
D gene: -; V gene: TRBV4-1; J gene: TRBJ1-5; clone size: -; CDR3 DNA: TGCGCCAGCAGCCAGAAACAGAACAATCAGCCCCAGCATTTT; CDR3 protein: CASSQKQNNQPQHF
D gene: TRBD2; V gene: TRBV9; J gene: TRBJ2-7; clone size: -; CDR3 DNA: TGTGCCAGCAGCGTAGGGACTAGCGGCTACGAGCAGTACTTC; CDR3 protein: CASSVGTSGYEQYF
D gene: -; V gene: TRBV7-3; J gene: TRBJ2-3; clone size: -; CDR3 DNA: TGTGCCAGCAGCTTTTATCCCTCCGGAGATACGCAGTATTTT; CDR3 protein: CASSFYPSGDTQYF
D gene: TRBD1; V gene: TRBV5-4; J gene: TRBJ1-2; clone size: -; CDR3 DNA: TGTGCCAGCAGCCCTTATGACCACAGGGGAGGCTATGGCTACACCTTC; CDR3 protein: CASSPYDHRGGYGYTF
D gene: -; V gene: TRBV5-1; J gene: TRBJ2-1; clone size: -; CDR3 DNA: TGCGCCAGCAGCTTGGGGGCCATCCCAAACAATGAGCAGTTCTTC; CDR3 protein: CASSLGAIPNNEQFF
D gene: TRBD1; V gene: TRBV7-9; J gene: TRBJ2-1; clone size: -; CDR3 DNA: TGTGCCAGCAGCCCGAGGACAGGGGGTAGGAGCTACAATGAGCAGTTCTTC; CDR3 protein: CASSPRTGGRSYNEQFF
D gene: -; V gene: TRBV29-1; J gene: TRBJ1-1; clone size: -; CDR3 DNA: TGCAGCGCTAGAGGGGACATGGGCACCGGTAAAGCTTTCTTT; CDR3 protein: CSARGDMGTGKAFF
D gene: -; V gene: TRBV5-4; J gene: TRBJ1-1; clone size: -; CDR3 DNA: TGTGCCAGCAGCCACCTTACTGCGAACACTGAAGCTTTCTTT; CDR3 protein: CASSHLTANTEAFF
D gene: TRBD1; V gene: TRBV24-1; J gene: TRBJ2-1; clone size: -; CDR3 DNA: TGTGCCACCAGTGAGGTACAGGGGGGAAACTACAATGAGCAGTTCTTC; CDR3 protein: CATSEVQGGNYNEQFF